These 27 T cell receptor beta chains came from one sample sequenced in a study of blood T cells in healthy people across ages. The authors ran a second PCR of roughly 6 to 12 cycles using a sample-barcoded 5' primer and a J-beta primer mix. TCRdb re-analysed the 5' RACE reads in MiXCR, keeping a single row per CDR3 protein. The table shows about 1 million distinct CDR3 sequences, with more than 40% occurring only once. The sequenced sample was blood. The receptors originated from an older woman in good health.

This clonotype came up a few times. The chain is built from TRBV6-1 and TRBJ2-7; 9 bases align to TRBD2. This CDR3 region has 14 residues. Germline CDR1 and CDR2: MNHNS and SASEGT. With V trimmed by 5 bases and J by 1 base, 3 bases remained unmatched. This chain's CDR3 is CASSQLAGSYEQYF. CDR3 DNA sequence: TGTGCCAGCAGTCAGCTAGCGGGATCCTACGAGCAGTACTTC.

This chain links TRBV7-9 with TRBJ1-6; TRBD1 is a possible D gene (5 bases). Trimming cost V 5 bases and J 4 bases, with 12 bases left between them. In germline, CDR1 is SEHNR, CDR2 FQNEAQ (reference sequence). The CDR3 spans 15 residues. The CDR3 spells CASSPAGGYNSPLHF. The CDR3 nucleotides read TGTGCCAGCAGCCCCGCGGGGGGGTATAATTCACCCCTCCACTTT.

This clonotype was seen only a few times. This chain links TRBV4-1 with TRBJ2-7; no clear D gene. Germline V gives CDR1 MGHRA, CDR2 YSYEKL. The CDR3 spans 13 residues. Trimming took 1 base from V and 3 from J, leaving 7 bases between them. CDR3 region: CASSQVLFYEQYF. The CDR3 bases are TGCGCCAGCAGCCAAGTCCTGTTCTACGAGCAGTACTTC.

CDR3 sequence (DNA): TGTGCCAGCAGCTCAAGTCAGGACAGGGAGGAGACCCAGTTCTTC. Amino acids: CASSSSQDREETQFF. The V and J genes are TRBV7-9 and TRBJ2-1, with 8 nucleotides matching TRBD1. J gave up 13 bases and V 4 bases, and 15 bases lay outside the gene matches. Looked up from germline, CDR1 is SEHNR and CDR2 is FQNEAQ (reference sequence). The CDR3 runs 15 residues.

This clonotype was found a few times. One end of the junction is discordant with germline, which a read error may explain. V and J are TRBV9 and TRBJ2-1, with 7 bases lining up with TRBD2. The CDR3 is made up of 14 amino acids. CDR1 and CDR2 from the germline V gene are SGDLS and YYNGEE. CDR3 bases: TGTGTCAGCAGCGTGGCTAGCGGCTACAATGAGCAGTTCTTC. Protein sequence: CVSSVASGYNEQFF.

CDR3: CASSLDSGPRRGSTDTQYF. CDR3 nucleotides: TGCGCCAGCAGCTTGGACAGCGGGCCTAGACGGGGGTCCACAGATACGCAGTATTTT. V is TRBV5-1 and J is TRBJ2-3; D might be TRBD2 (6 bases). Germline V lookup: CDR1 SGHRS, CDR2 YFSETQ. Trimming removed 0 bases at V and 2 bases at J, with 22 bases between. The CDR3 is 19 amino acids.

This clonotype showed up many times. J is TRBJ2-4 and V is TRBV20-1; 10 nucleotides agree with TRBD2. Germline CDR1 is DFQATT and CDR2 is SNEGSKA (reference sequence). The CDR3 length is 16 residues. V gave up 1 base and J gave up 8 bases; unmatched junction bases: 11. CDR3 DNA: TGCAGTGCTAGAGTACGACTAGCGGGTAGGGGGGACATTCAGTACTTC. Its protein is CSARVRLAGRGDIQYF.

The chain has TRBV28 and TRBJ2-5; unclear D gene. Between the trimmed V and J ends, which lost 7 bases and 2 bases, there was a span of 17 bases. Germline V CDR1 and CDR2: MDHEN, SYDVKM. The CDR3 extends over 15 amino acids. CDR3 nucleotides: TGTGCCAGCACCCCCTTATGGGGTCCTCAAGAGACCCAGTACTTC. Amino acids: CASTPLWGPQETQYF.

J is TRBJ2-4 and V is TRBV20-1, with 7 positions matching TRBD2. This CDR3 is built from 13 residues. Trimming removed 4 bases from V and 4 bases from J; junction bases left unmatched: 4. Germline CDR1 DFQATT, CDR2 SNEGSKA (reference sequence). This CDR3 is CSAMHSGKNIQYF. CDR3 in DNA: TGCAGTGCTATGCATAGCGGGAAAAACATTCAGTACTTC.

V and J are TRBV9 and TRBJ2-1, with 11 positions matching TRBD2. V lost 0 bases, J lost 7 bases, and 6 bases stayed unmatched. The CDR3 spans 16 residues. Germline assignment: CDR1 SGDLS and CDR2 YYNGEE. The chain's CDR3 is CASSVATSGSQNEQFF. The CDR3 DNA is TGTGCCAGCAGCGTAGCTACTAGCGGGAGTCAAAATGAGCAGTTCTTC. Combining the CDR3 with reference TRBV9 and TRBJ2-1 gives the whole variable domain DSGVTQTPKHLITATGQRVTLRCSPRSGDLSVYWYQQSLDQGLQFLIQYYNGEERAKGNILERFSAQQFPDLHSELNLSSLELGDSALYFCASSVATSGSQNEQFFGPGTRLTVL.

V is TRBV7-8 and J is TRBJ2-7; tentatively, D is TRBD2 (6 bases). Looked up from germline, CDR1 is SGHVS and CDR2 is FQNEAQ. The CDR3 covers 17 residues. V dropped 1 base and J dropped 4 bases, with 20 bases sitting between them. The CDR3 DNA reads TGTGCCAGCAGCTTAGTAGGGGCTAACGGGAGAAAGTACGAGCAGTACTTC. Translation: CASSLVGANGRKYEQYF.

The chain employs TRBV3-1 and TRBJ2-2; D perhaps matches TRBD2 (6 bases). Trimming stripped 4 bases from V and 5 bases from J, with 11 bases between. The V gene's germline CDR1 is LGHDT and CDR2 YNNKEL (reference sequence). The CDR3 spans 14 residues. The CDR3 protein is CASSPLALTGELFF. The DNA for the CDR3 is TGTGCCAGCAGCCCGCTAGCGCTTACCGGGGAGCTGTTTTTT.

CDR3 sequence reads: CATSGDTWYEQYF. CDR3 nucleotides: TGTGCCACCAGCGGGGACACTTGGTACGAGCAGTACTTC. The chain joins TRBV15 to TRBJ2-4; possible D gene TRBD1, 6 bases. The J call may be faulty, since TRBJ2-7 better matches the DNA end. The CDR3 spans 13 residues. Germline lookup yields CDR1 LNHNV and CDR2 YYDKDF (reference sequence).

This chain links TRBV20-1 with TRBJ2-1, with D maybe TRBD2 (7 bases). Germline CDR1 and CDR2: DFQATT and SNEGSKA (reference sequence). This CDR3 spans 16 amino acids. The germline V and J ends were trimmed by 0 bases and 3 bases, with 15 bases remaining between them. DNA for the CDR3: TGCAGTGCTAGAGAGGGGGGGGCTAGCGGCTACAATGAGCAGTTCTTC. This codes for CSAREGGASGYNEQFF.

The CDR3: CASSSPPNRVGNIQYF. The CDR3 DNA is TGTGCCAGCAGTTCTCCCCCAAACAGGGTTGGTAACATTCAGTACTTC. J is TRBJ2-4 and V is TRBV27; tentatively, D is TRBD1 (6 bases). Germline CDR1 and CDR2: MNHEY and SMNVEV (reference sequence). The CDR3 consists of 16 residues. With 4 bases removed from V and 7 bases from J, the gap between germline ends came to 20 bases.

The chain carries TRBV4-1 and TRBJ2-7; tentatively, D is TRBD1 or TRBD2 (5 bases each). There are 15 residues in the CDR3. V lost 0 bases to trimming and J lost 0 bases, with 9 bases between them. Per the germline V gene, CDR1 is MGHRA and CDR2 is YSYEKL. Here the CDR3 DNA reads TGCGCCAGCAGCCAAGAGGGGCTAGCCTCCTACGAGCAGTACTTC. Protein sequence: CASSQEGLASYEQYF.

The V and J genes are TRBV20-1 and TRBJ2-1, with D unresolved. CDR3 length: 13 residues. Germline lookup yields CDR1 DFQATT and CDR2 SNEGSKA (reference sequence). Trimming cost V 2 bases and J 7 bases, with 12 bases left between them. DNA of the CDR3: TGCAGTGCTAGACAGTTAGATAGGAATGAGCAGTTCTTC. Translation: CSARQLDRNEQFF.

In DNA, the CDR3 is TGCAGTGCAACCGGGACAGGGGCCGGGCAGCAGTACTTC. It encodes CSATGTGAGQQYF. The chain combines TRBV20-1 with TRBJ2-7; 10 bases match TRBD1. Per germline, CDR1 DFQATT and CDR2 SNEGSKA (reference sequence). The CDR3 contains 13 residues. V shed 6 bases and J 8 bases; nucleotides not matched to a gene: 10.

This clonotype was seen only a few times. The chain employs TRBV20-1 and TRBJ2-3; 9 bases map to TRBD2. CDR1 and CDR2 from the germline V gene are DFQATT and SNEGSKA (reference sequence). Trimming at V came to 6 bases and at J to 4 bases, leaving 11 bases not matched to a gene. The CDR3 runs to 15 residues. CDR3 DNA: TGCAGTGCGCCCGTGGGCGGGAGGGCCTCAGATACGCAGTATTTT. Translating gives CSAPVGGRASDTQYF.

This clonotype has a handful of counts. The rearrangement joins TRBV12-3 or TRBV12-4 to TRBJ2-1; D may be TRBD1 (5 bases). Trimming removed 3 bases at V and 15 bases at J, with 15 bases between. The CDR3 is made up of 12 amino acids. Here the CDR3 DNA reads TGTGCCAGCAGTTTCCAGAAGGGGTTCCGGTTCTTC. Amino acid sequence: CASSFQKGFRFF.

CDR3 protein: CASSPAWERTYNEQYF. CDR3 bases: TGCGCCAGCAGCCCTGCGTGGGAGCGAACCTACAATGAGCAGTACTTC. The chain couples TRBV4-1 to TRBJ2-1; D possibly corresponds to TRBD2 (5 bases). The J call is in doubt because the DNA end fits TRBJ2-7 better. Germline-derived CDR1 and CDR2 are MGHRA and YSYEKL. CDR3 length equals 16 residues.

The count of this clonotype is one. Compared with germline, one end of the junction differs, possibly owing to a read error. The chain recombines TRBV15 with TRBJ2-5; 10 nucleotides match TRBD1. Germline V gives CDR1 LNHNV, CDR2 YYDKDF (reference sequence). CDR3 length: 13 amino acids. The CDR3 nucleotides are TGTGCCACCAAGGGGGACAGGGGTGAGACCCACTACTTC. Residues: CATKGDRGETHYF.

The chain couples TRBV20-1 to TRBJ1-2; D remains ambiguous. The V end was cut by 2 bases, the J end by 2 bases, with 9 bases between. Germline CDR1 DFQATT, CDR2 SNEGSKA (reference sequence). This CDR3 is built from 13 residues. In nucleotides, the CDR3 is TGCAGTGCTAGACAAACAGAGAACTATGGCTACACCTTC. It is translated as CSARQTENYGYTF.

The CDR3 protein is CAWNTPPARGAAFF. CDR3 nucleotides: TGTGCCTGGAATACCCCTCCTGCGAGGGGCGCCGCTTTCTTT. This chain joins TRBV30 and TRBJ1-1; TRBD1 is a possible D gene (5 bases). V was cut by 4 bases and J by 11 bases, with 23 bases left in between. CDR3 length: 14 amino acids. Looked up from germline, CDR1 is GTSNPN and CDR2 is SVGIG (reference sequence).

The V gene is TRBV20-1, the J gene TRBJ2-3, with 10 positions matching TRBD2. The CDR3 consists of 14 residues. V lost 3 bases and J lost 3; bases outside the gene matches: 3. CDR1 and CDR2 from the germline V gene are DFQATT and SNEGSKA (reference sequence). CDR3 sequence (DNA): TGCAGTGCTAGTCTAGCGGGAGTTACAGATACGCAGTATTTT. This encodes CSASLAGVTDTQYF.

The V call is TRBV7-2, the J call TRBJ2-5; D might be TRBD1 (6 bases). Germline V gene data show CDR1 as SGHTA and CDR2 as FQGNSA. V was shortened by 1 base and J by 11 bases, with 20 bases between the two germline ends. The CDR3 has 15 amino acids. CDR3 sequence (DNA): TGTGCCAGCAGCTTAGATAGTTGGGCAGGGGAAGAGCAGTACTTC. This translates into CASSLDSWAGEEQYF. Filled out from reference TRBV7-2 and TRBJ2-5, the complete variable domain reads GAGVSQSPSNKVTEKGKDVELRCDPISGHTALYWYRQSLGQGLEFLIYFQGNSAPDKSGLPSDRFSAERTGGSVSTLTIQRTQQEDSAVYLCASSLDSWAGEEQYFGPGTRLLVL.

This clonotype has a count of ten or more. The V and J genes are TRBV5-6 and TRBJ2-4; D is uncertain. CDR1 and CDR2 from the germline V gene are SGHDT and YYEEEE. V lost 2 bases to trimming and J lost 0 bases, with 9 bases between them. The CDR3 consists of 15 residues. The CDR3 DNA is TGTGCCAGCAGCTTACCAGGATTAGCCAAAAACATTCAGTACTTC. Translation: CASSLPGLAKNIQYF.